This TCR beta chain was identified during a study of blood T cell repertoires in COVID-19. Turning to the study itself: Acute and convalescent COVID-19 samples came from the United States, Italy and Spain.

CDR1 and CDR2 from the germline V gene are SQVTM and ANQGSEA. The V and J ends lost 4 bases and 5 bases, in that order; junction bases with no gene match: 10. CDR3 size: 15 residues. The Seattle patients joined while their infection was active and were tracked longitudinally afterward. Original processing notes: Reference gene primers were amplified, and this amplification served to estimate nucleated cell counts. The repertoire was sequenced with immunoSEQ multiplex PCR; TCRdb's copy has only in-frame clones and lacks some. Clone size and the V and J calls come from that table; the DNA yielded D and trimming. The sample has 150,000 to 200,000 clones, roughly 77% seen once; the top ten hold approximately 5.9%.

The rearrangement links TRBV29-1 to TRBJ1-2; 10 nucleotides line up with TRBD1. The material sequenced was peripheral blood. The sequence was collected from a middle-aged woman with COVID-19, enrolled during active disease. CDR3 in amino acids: CSVAGDRGWEYGYTF. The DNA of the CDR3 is TGCAGCGTTGCCGGGGACAGGGGTTGGGAGTATGGCTACACCTTC.